Listed below are T cell receptor beta chains from one sample, sequenced in a study of vaccination effects on CD4 cells after COVID-19. These receptors' targets are unknown. Only in-frame clones appear in the TCRdb table, and some are missing; sequencing was by immunoSEQ multiplex PCR. The sample consists of around 46,000 clones, 75% of them appearing once. The sample here was CD4+ T cells from PBMCs cultured with a peptide pool, taken before COVID-19 vaccination. Every receptor here comes from a human donor who had a prior SARS-CoV-2 infection. Both conserved end residues are part of each CDR3. D genes are given only for firm matches. Clone size is not always given. Where it is, it says once, few, many or a class for expanded clones.

J: TRBJ2-7
V: TRBV18
D: NA
size: NA
CDR3: CASSPPSVHEQYF
DNA: TGTGCCAGCTCACCACCATCAGTCCACGAGCAGTACTTC

J: TRBJ2-6
V: TRBV10-3
D: NA
size: NA
CDR3: CAISEGGTGANVLTF
DNA: TGTGCCATCAGTGAGGGAGGAACTGGGGCCAACGTCCTGACTTTC

J: TRBJ1-4
V: TRBV2
D: NA
size: NA
CDR3: CASSEMRGDNEKLFF
DNA: TGTGCCAGCAGTGAAATGCGGGGGGATAATGAAAAACTGTTTTTT

J: TRBJ2-3
V: TRBV19
D: NA
size: NA
CDR3: CASGGDRVRADTQYF
DNA: TGTGCCAGCGGGGGGGACAGGGTAAGGGCAGATACGCAGTATTTT

J: TRBJ2-5
V: TRBV25-1
D: NA
size: few
CDR3: CASSVGSLETQYF
DNA: TGTGCCAGCAGTGTTGGCTCGTTGGAGACCCAGTACTTC

J: TRBJ2-7
V: TRBV7-2
D: NA
size: NA
CDR3: CASSLEGLVIHEQYF
DNA: TGTGCCAGCAGCTTGGAGGGGCTAGTTATCCACGAGCAGTACTTC

J: TRBJ1-2
V: TRBV18
D: NA
size: NA
CDR3: CASSAGSRYGYTF
DNA: TGTGCCAGCTCGGCGGGTTCACGATATGGCTACACCTTC

J: TRBJ2-7
V: TRBV7-9
D: TRBD1
size: NA
CDR3: CASSLSTGDLREQYF
DNA: TGTGCCAGCAGCTTAAGTACAGGGGACCTCCGGGAGCAGTACTTC

J: TRBJ2-3
V: TRBV19
D: NA
size: NA
CDR3: CASSITRDGGTQYF
DNA: TGTGCCAGTAGTATAACTCGGGACGGTGGAACGCAGTATTTT

J: TRBJ1-2
V: TRBV18
D: TRBD1
size: few
CDR3: CASSDGQGVKGYTF
DNA: TGTGCCAGCTCGGACGGACAGGGGGTGAAGGGCTACACCTTC

J: TRBJ2-7
V: TRBV19
D: TRBD1
size: once
CDR3: CASRPRQGGYEQYF
DNA: TGTGCCAGTAGGCCGAGACAGGGGGGTTACGAGCAGTACTTC

J: TRBJ2-1
V: TRBV30
D: NA
size: NA
CDR3: CACPHLAYYNEQFF
DNA: TGTGCCTGCCCCCACCTAGCCTACTACAATGAGCAGTTCTTC

J: TRBJ2-7
V: TRBV18
D: NA
size: NA
CDR3: CASSPRQGRYEQYF
DNA: TGTGCCAGCTCACCACGGCAGGGTAGATACGAGCAGTACTTC

J: TRBJ2-1
V: TRBV2
D: TRBD2
size: NA
CDR3: CASSEGWGGYEQFF
DNA: TGTGCCAGCAGTGAAGGTTGGGGAGGGTATGAGCAGTTCTTC

J: TRBJ1-1
V: TRBV7-9
D: NA
size: NA
CDR3: CASSFRGGPEAFF
DNA: TGTGCCAGCAGCTTTAGGGGGGGGCCTGAAGCTTTCTTT

J: TRBJ1-1
V: TRBV10-3
D: TRBD1
size: NA
CDR3: CAVSGGSPEAFF
DNA: TGTGCCGTCTCAGGGGGGTCTCCTGAAGCTTTCTTT

J: TRBJ2-3
V: TRBV7-9
D: NA
size: NA
CDR3: CASSHNIDTQYF
DNA: TGTGCCAGCAGCCACAATATTGATACGCAGTATTTT

J: TRBJ1-2
V: TRBV7-2
D: NA
size: NA
CDR3: CASSSGLNYGYTF
DNA: TGTGCCAGCAGCTCGGGTCTGAACTATGGCTACACCTTC

J: TRBJ1-5
V: TRBV7-9
D: NA
size: NA
CDR3: CASSLQGNQPQHF
DNA: TGTGCCAGCAGCTTACAGGGCAATCAGCCCCAGCATTTT

J: TRBJ2-2
V: TRBV6-4
D: NA
size: NA
CDR3: CASSRTLNTGELFF
DNA: TGTGCCAGCAGTCGGACTCTGAACACCGGGGAGCTGTTTTTT

J: TRBJ2-2
V: TRBV19
D: TRBD1
size: NA
CDR3: CASSTRQGASNGELFF
DNA: TGTGCCAGTAGTACTAGACAGGGGGCTTCCAACGGGGAGCTGTTTTTT

J: TRBJ2-5
V: TRBV7-8
D: NA
size: NA
CDR3: CASSNYQETQYF
DNA: TGTGCCAGCAGTAATTACCAAGAGACCCAGTACTTC

J: TRBJ2-1
V: TRBV29-1
D: TRBD2
size: NA
CDR3: CSVALRLAIQPNEQFF
DNA: TGCAGCGTTGCGCTAAGACTAGCGATACAACCCAATGAGCAGTTCTTC

J: TRBJ2-7
V: TRBV9
D: TRBD2
size: NA
CDR3: CASSKRGTSGRFGDEQYF
DNA: TGTGCCAGCAGCAAACGCGGGACTAGCGGGAGATTTGGAGACGAGCAGTACTTC

J: TRBJ2-5
V: TRBV2
D: NA
size: once
CDR3: CASSPQETQYF
DNA: TGTGCCAGCAGTCCTCAAGAGACCCAGTACTTC